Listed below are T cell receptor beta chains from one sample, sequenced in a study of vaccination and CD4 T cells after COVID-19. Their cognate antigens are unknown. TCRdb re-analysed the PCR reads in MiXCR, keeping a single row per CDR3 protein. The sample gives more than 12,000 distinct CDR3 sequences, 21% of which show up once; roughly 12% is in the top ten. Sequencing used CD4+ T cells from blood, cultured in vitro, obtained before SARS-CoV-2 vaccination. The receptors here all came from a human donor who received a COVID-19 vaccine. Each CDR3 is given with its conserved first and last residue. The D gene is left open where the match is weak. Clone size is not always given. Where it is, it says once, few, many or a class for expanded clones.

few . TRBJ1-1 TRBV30 TGTGCCTGGAGTGCGTGGGGCCCTTGGGGCACTGAAGCTTTCTTT CAWSAWGPWGTEAFF
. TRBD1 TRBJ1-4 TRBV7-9 TGTGCCAGCAGCTTGGCCAGGGGGGCTAATGAAAAACTGTTTTTT CASSLARGANEKLFF
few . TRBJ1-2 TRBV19 TGTGCCAGTAGTATAAGCCAAAACTATGGCTACACCTTC CASSISQNYGYTF
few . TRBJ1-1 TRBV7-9 TGTGCCAGCAATTTGATTGCCGGCACCAGAATGAACACTGAAGCTTTCTTT CASNLIAGTRMNTEAFF
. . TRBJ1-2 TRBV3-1 TGTGCCAGCAGCCAAGAGGTAGGGTATGGCTACACCTTC CASSQEVGYGYTF
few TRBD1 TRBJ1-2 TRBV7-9 TGTGCCAGCAGCCCCGGGACAGGGTACTATGGCTACACCTTC CASSPGTGYYGYTF
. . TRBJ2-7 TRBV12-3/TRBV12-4 TGTGCCAGCAGTTTCTCGGGGGGCGCCTACGAGCAGTACTTC CASSFSGGAYEQYF
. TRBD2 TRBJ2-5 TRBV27 TGTGCCAGCAGTTCTCGGACTAGCGGGACAGAAGAGACCCAGTACTTC CASSSRTSGTEETQYF
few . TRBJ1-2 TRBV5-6 TGTGCCAGCAGCTTGGCCGACAGGCCATCTAACTATGGCTACACCTTC CASSLADRPSNYGYTF
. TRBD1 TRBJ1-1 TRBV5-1 TGCGCCAGCAGCCCGGGAGGGGGCGAGGGCACTGAAGCTTTCTTT CASSPGGGEGTEAFF
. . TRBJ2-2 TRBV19 TGTGCCAGTACAGGGTTTGGATTCACCGGGGAGCTGTTTTTT CASTGFGFTGELFF
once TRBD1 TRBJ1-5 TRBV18 TGTGCCAGCTCACCCGGGACAGTCCCCAATCAGCCCCAGCATTTT CASSPGTVPNQPQHF
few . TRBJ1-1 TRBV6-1 TGTGCCAGCAGAGAAGTCAAGACTGAAGCTTTCTTT CASREVKTEAFF
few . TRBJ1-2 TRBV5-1 TGCGCCAGCAGCTCCCTCGGCGGAGGCGGCTACACCTTC CASSSLGGGGYTF
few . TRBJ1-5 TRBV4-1 TGCGCCAGCAGCTCCGAGCCCGGTTTGGGTCAGCCCCAGCATTTT CASSSEPGLGQPQHF
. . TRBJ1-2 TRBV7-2 TGTGCCAGCAGCTTAGTTCCCAGACGGAACAGGACCGTCGGCTACACCTTC CASSLVPRRNRTVGYTF
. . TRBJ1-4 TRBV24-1 TGTGCCACCAGTGATCCAAATGAAAAACTGTTTTTT CATSDPNEKLFF
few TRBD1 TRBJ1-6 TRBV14 TGTGCCAGCAGCCAAGGTGGGACAGACCGGTCACCCCTCCACTTT CASSQGGTDRSPLHF
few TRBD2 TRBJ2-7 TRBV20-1 TGCAGTGCTAGCGGAGCGGGGGGGCGGGAGCAGTACTTC CSASGAGGREQYF
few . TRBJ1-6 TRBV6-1 TGTGCCAGCAGTATTCTGGAGGATTCACCCCTCCACTTT CASSILEDSPLHF
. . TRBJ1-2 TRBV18 TGTGCCAGCTCACCCGCCGAAAAGAATGGCTACACCTTC CASSPAEKNGYTF
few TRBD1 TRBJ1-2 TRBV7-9 TGTGCCAGCAGCTTAGCAACGAATGACAGGGGAGATGGCTACACCTTC CASSLATNDRGDGYTF
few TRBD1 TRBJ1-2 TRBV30 TGTGCCTGGAGTGTACGACAGGGTCTCTATGGCTACACCTTC CAWSVRQGLYGYTF
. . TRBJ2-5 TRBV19 TGTGCCAGTAGTGATGGGGTTCGTGGGACCCAGTACTTC CASSDGVRGTQYF
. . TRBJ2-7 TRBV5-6 TGTGCCAGCAGCTTTCTGACAACCTACGAGCAGTACTTC CASSFLTTYEQYF
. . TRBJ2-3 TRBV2 TGTGCCAGCAGTGAGCCGACAGACACAGATACGCAGTATTTT CASSEPTDTDTQYF
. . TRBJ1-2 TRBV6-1 TGTGCCAGCAGGGACGGAGGGCCCCCTAACTATGGCTACACCTTC CASRDGGPPNYGYTF
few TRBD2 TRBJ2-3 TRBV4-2 TGTGCCAGCAGCCAACGACTAGCGGGGGGCACAGATACGCAGTATTTT CASSQRLAGGTDTQYF
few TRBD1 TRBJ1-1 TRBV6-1 TGTGCCAGCAGTCCAGCCCTGGGACAGGGGCAAGAAGCTTTCTTT CASSPALGQGQEAFF
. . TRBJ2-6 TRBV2 TGTGCCAGCAGGGAAAGCTCTGGGGCCAACGTCCTGACTTTC CASRESSGANVLTF
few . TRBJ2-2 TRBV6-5 TGTGCCAGCAGTTACGGGGGCGTGGGAAGCGCCGGGGAGCTGTTTTTT CASSYGGVGSAGELFF
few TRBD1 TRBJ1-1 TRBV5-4 TGTGCCAGCAGCTGGCCAGGACAGGGCGTTTGGAGCACTGAAGCTTTCTTT CASSWPGQGVWSTEAFF
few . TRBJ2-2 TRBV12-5 TGTGCTAGTGGACGGACCTCCGCGAACACCGGGGAGCTGTTTTTT CASGRTSANTGELFF
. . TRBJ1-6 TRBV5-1 TGCGCCAGCAGCTTGGCCGCGGGTGGTGGCCCCTCCAATTCACCCCTCCACTTT CASSLAAGGGPSNSPLHF
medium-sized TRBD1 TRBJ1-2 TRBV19 TGTGCCAGTAGTCAGGGGGCGGTCGATGGCTACACCTTC CASSQGAVDGYTF
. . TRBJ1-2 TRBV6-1 TGTGCCAGCGGTGACCCCCCCGGGGGCTATGGCTACACCTTC CASGDPPGGYGYTF
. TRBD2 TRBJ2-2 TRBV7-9 TGTGCCAGCAGCTTCCCGATCGGCGGCGGGGGGAACACCGGGGAGCTGTTTTTT CASSFPIGGGGNTGELFF
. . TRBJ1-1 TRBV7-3 TGTGCCAGCAGCTCCCGCCCAGGCAGGAACACTGAAGCTTTCTTT CASSSRPGRNTEAFF
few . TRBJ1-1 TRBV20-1 TGCAGTGCTAGAGAACCGAACACTGAAGCTTTCTTT CSAREPNTEAFF
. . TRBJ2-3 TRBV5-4 TGTGCCAGCACCAATGCGGCGTTAACAGATACGCAGTATTTT CASTNAALTDTQYF